This record concerns one TCR beta chain sequence. The sample comes from a study of T cell responses to AZD1222 COVID-19 vaccine. The ends were cut back, 3 bases at V and 6 bases at J, with 9 bases in the middle. Per the germline V gene, CDR1 is LGHDT and CDR2 is YNNKEL (reference sequence). The CDR3 loop spans 13 amino acids. The assay was immunoSEQ multiplex PCR, and TCRdb's table has in-frame clones only and misses some. Of around 63,000 clones listed, roughly 85% are singletons. This chain uses TRBV3-1 (or the pseudogene TRBV3-2) with TRBJ2-1; D not certain. The TCR sequence derives from an adult in good health. The specimen comprised peripheral blood, sampled on day 0 of AZD1222 vaccination. CDR3 protein: CASSQTLGNEQFF. The CDR3 region has the DNA TGTGCCAGCAGCCAGACCCTAGGCAATGAGCAGTTCTTC.